The clone carrying this T cell receptor beta chain was counted many times. The antigen is unknown. These data belong to a study of Graves' ophthalmopathy and Graves' hyperthyroidism. Findings of the study overall: The model forecast ophthalmopathy progression, reaching 60% to 71% sensitivity and about 75% specificity.

Transcripts of RNA were the source for amplifying TCR beta CDR3 regions. Amplification began with first-round RT-PCR using HTBI primers, then second-round multiplex PCR was performed. MiXCR, applied by TCRdb to the multiplex PCR reads, yields one record per CDR3 protein. This table has under 60,000 distinct CDR3 sequences, approximately 47% appearing once. The sequencing input was peripheral blood. This receptor was identified in an adult woman with Graves' ophthalmopathy.

CDR3 in amino acids: CASSQDLAGRGYTF. The DNA for the CDR3 is TGTGCCAGCAGCCAAGATCTCGCCGGCCGGGGCTACACCTTC. The chain recombines TRBV3-1 with TRBJ1-2; no clear D. Germline CDR1 LGHDT, CDR2 YNNKEL (reference sequence). CDR3 size: 14 residues. Between the trimmed V and J ends, which lost 0 bases and 8 bases, there was a span of 13 bases.